The 7 T cell receptor beta chains reported below all come from one sample, sequenced in a study of blood T cell repertoires in COVID-19. TCRdb keeps only in-frame clones here, not all; method: immunoSEQ multiplex PCR. Among 90,000 or so clones, 72% were seen once, and the ten largest hold approximately 15%. What was sequenced was peripheral blood. These receptors came from a woman older than 75 with acute or convalescent COVID-19.

V gene TRBV30 combines with J gene TRBJ1-2, with a possible D match to TRBD1 (5 bases). The CDR3 contains 14 residues. Germline V lookup: CDR1 GTSNPN, CDR2 SVGIG (reference sequence). V was cut by 2 bases and J by 1 base, with 11 bases left in between. The CDR3 protein is CAWSIQGSNYGYTF. Written as DNA, the CDR3 is TGTGCCTGGAGTATCCAGGGAAGTAACTATGGCTACACCTTC.

This clone was recorded a few times. The chain employs TRBV7-8 and TRBJ1-1; tentative D call: TRBD1 (6 bases). Trimming pared 3 bases from V and 5 bases from J, leaving 13 bases between. Germline loops: CDR1 SGHVS, CDR2 FQNEAQ. This CDR3 has 14 residues. The DNA of the CDR3 is TGTGCCAGCAGCTTGGTACAGGGCGTAACTGAAGCTTTCTTT. Residues: CASSLVQGVTEAFF.

This rearrangement joins TRBV5-4 to TRBJ1-6, with TRBD1 as a possible D gene (6 bases). V gave up 4 bases and J gave up 7 bases, with 9 bases separating them. The CDR3 is 13 amino acids. From germline, CDR1 is SGHNT and CDR2 YYREEE (reference sequence). In nucleotides, the CDR3 is TGTGCCAGCAGCACCGGACAGAATTCACCCCTCCACTTT. It encodes CASSTGQNSPLHF. The full variable domain, completed using reference TRBV5-4 and TRBJ1-6, is ETGVTQSPTHLIKTRGQQVTLRCSSQSGHNTVSWYQQALGQGPQFIFQYYREEENGRGNFPPRFSGLQFPNYSSELNVNALELDDSALYLCASSTGQNSPLHFGNGTRLTVT.

The J gene is TRBJ1-1, the V gene TRBV5-3; D may be TRBD1 (6 bases). TRBV5-3 is marked as an open reading frame, function uncertain. V shed 3 bases and J shed 5 bases, with 17 bases lying between them. The CDR3 covers 15 residues. CDR3 DNA: TGTGCCAGAAGCTCTTTACAGGGAGTTGAAACTGAAGCTTTCTTT. The encoded protein is CARSSLQGVETEAFF.

The chain couples TRBV7-2 to TRBJ1-1, with D perhaps matching TRBD1 (5 bases). Looked up from germline, CDR1 is SGHTA and CDR2 is FQGNSA. Trimming shortened V by 5 bases and J by 10 bases, and 11 bases separated the two germline ends. This CDR3 has 11 amino acids. The CDR3 spells CASSPQVRAFF. The DNA of the CDR3 is TGTGCCAGCAGCCCACAGGTACGAGCTTTCTTT.

CDR3 loop: CASILSGTGDQPQHF. The CDR3 nucleotides are TGTGCCAGCATCCTAAGCGGCACAGGGGATCAGCCCCAGCATTTT. The chain couples TRBV6-6 to TRBJ1-5, with 7 bases that match TRBD1. CDR1 MNHNY and CDR2 SVGAGI come from the germline V gene (reference sequence). The V segment lost 7 bases and the J segment 5 bases; nucleotides outside the gene matches: 11. This CDR3 spans 15 amino acids.

In this sample, this clone turned up a few times. The rearrangement uses TRBV28 and TRBJ1-5; TRBD1 might be the D (6 bases). Germline V gene sequence: CDR1 MDHEN, CDR2 SYDVKM. This CDR3 has 16 amino acids. Trimming stripped 6 bases from V and 0 bases from J, with 15 bases between. In DNA form, the CDR3 reads TGTGCCAGCAGAACAGGAGGGGGGGGTAGCAATCAGCCCCAGCATTTT. It codes for CASRTGGGGSNQPQHF.